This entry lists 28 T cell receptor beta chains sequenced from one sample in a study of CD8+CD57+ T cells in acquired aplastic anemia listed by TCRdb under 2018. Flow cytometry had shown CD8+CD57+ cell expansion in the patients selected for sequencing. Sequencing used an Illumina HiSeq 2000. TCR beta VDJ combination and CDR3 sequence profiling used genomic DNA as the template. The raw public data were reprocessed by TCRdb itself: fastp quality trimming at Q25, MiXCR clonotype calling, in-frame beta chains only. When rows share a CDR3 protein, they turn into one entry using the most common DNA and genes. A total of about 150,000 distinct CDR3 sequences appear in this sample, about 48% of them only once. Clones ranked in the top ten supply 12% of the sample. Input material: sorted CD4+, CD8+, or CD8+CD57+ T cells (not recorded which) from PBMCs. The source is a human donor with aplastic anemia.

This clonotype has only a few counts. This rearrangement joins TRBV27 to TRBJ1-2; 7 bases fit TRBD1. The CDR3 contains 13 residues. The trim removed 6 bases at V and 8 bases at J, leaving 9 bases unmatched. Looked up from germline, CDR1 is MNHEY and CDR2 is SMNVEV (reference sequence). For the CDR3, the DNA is TGTGCCAGCAGCGGAGGGGGCGGGAGGGGCTACACCTTC. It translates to CASSGGGGRGYTF.

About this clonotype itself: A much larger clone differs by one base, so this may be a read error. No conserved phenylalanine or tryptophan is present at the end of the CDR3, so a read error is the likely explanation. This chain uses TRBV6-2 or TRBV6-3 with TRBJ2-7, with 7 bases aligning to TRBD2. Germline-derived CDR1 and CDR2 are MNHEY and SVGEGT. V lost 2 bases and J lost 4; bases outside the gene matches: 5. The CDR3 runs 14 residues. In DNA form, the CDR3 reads TGTGCCAGCAGTTACGCGTCTAGCGGTTACGAGCAGTACTCC. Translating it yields CASSYASSGYEQYS.

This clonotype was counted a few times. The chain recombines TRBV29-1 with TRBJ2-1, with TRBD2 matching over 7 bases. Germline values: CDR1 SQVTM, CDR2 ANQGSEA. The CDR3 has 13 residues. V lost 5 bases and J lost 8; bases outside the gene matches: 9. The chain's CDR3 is CSVSRTSSDEQFF. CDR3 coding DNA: TGCAGCGTTTCCCGGACTAGTTCGGATGAGCAGTTCTTC.

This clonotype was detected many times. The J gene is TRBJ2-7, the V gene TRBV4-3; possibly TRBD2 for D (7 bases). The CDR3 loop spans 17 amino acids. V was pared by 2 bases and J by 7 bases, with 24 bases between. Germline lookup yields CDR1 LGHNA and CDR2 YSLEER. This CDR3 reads CASSQSYRGGGRGEQYF. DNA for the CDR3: TGCGCCAGCAGCCAATCTTACCGCGGGGGCGGGAGAGGGGAGCAGTACTTC.

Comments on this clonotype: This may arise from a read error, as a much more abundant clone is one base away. The CDR3 sequence: CASIQGNTGELLF. The CDR3 nucleotides read TGTGCCAGCATACAGGGAAACACCGGGGAGCTGCTTTTT. The chain combines TRBV6-1 with TRBJ2-2; perhaps TRBD1 as D (6 bases). The germline V gene has CDR1 MNHNS and CDR2 SASEGT. The CDR3 spans 13 residues.

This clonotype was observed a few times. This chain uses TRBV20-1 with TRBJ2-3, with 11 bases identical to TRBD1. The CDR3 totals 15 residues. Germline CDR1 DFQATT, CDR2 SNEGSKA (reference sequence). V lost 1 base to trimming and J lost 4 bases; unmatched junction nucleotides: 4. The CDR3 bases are TGCAGTGCTAGAGGGGGACAGGGGGTCCCAGATACGCAGTATTTT. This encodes CSARGGQGVPDTQYF.

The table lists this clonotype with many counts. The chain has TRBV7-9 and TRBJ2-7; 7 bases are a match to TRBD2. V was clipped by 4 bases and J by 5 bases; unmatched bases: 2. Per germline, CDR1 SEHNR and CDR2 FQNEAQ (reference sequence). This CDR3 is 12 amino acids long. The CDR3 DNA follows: TGTGCCAGCAGCTCGGGGAGGGACGAGCAGTACTTC. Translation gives CASSSGRDEQYF.

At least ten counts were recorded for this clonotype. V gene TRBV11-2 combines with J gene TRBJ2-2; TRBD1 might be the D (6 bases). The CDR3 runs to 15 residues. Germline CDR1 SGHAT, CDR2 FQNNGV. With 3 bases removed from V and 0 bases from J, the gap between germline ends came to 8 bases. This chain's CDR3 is CASSLRQANTGELFF. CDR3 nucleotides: TGTGCCAGCAGCTTGAGACAGGCGAACACCGGGGAGCTGTTTTTT. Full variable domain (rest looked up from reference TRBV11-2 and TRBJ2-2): EAGVAQSPRYKIIEKRQSVAFWCNPISGHATLYWYQQILGQGPKLLIQFQNNGVVDDSQLPKDRFSAERLKGVDSTLKIQPAKLEDSAVYLCASSLRQANTGELFFGEGSRLTVL.

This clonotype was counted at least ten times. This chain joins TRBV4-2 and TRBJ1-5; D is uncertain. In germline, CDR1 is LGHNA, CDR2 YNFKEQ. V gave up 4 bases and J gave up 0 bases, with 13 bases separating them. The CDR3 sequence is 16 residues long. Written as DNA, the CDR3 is TGTGCCAGCAGCCCCCGAACGGGATATAGCAATCAGCCCCAGCATTTT. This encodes CASSPRTGYSNQPQHF.

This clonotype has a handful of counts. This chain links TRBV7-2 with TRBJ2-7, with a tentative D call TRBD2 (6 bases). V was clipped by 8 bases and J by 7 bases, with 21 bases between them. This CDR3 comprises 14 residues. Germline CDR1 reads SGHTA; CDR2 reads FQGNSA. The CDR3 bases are TGTGCCAGCTTCCACAGGAGGGGTGGGGGTGAGCAGTACTTC. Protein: CASFHRRGGGEQYF.

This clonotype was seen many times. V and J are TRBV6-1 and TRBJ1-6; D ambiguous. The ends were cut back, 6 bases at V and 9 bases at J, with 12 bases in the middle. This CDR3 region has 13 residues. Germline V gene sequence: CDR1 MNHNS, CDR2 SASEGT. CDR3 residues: CASSSRLASPLHF. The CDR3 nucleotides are TGTGCCAGCAGCTCACGGTTGGCTTCACCCCTCCACTTT.

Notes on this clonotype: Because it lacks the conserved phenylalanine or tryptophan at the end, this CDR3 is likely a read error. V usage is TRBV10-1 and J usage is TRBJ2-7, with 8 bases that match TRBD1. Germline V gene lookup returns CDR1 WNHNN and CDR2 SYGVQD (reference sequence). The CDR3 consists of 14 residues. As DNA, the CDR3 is TGCGCCAGCAGTGAAGACAGGGGCCCCTATGAGCAGTACCTC. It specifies CASSEDRGPYEQYL.

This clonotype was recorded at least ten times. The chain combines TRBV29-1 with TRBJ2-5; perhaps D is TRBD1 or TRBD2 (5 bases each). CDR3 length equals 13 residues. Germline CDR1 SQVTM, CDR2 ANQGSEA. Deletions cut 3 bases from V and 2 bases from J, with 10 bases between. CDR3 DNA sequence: TGCAGCGTTGACCGGGACCGTCAAGAGACCCAGTACTTC. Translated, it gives CSVDRDRQETQYF.

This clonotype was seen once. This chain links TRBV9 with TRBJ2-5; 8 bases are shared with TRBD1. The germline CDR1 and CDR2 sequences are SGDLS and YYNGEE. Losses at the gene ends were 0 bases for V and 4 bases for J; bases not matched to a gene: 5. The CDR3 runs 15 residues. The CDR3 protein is CASSVGQGYRETQYF. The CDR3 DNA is TGTGCCAGCAGCGTAGGACAGGGGTATCGAGAGACCCAGTACTTC. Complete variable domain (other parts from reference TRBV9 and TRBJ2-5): DSGVTQTPKHLITATGQRVTLRCSPRSGDLSVYWYQQSLDQGLQFLIQYYNGEERAKGNILERFSAQQFPDLHSELNLSSLELGDSALYFCASSVGQGYRETQYFGPGTRLLVL.

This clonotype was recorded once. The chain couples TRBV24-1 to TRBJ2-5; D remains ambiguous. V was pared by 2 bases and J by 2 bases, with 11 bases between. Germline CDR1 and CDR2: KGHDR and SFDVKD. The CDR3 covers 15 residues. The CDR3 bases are TGTGCCACCAGTGATTCGGGCAGGCTTCAAGAGACCCAGTACTTC. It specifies CATSDSGRLQETQYF.

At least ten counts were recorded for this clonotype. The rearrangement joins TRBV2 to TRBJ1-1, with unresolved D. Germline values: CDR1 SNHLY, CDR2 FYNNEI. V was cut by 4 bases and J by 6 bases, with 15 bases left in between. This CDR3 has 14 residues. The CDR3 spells CASSAPTQVAEAFF. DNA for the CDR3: TGTGCCAGCAGTGCTCCCACCCAGGTCGCTGAAGCTTTCTTT.

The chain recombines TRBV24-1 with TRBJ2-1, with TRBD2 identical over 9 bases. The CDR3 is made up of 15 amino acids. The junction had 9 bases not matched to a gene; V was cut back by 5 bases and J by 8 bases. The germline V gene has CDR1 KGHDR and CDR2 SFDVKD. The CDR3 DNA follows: TGTGCCACCAGTGCGCCGCGGGAGGGTTCTTATGAGCAGTTCTTC. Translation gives CATSAPREGSYEQFF.

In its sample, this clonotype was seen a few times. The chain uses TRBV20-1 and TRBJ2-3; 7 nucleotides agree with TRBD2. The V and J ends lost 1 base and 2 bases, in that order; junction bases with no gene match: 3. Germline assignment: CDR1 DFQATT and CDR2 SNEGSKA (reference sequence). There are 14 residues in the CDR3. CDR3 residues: CSARAGGDTDTQYF. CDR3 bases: TGCAGTGCTAGAGCGGGGGGTGACACAGATACGCAGTATTTT.

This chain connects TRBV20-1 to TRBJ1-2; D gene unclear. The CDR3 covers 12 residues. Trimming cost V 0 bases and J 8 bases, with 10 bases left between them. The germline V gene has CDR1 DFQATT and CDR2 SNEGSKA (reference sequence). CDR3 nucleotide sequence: TGCAGTGCTAGAGAGAACGCGGGAGGCTACACCTTC. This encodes CSARENAGGYTF.

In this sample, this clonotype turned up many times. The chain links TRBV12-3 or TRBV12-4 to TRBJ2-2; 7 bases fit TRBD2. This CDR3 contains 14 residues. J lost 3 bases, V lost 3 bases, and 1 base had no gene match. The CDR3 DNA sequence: TGTGCCAGCAGTTTGGGAGGGGACACCGGGGAGCTGTTTTTT. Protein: CASSLGGDTGELFF.

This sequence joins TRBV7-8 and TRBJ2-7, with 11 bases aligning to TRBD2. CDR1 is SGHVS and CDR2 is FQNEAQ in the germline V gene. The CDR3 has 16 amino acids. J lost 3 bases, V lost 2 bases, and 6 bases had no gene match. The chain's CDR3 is CASSLRTSGLFYEQYF. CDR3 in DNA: TGTGCCAGCAGCTTAAGGACTAGCGGGCTGTTCTACGAGCAGTACTTC.

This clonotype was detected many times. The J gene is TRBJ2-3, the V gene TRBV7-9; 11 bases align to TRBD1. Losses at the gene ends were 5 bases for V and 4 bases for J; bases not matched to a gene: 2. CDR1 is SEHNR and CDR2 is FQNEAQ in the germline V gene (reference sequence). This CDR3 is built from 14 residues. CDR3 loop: CASSVGQGADTQYF. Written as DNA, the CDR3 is TGTGCCAGCAGCGTGGGACAGGGGGCAGATACGCAGTATTTT.

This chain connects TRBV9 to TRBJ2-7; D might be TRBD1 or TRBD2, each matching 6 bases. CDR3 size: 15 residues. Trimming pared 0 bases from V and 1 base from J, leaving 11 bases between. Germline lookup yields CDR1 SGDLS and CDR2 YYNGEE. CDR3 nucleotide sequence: TGTGCCAGCAGCGTAGCTCAGGGGACTTCCTACGAGCAGTACTTC. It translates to CASSVAQGTSYEQYF.

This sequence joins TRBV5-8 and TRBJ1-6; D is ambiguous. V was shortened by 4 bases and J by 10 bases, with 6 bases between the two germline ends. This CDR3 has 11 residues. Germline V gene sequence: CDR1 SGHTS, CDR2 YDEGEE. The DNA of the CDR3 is TGTGCCAGCAGCGTCTTCTCACCCCTCCACTTT. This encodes CASSVFSPLHF.

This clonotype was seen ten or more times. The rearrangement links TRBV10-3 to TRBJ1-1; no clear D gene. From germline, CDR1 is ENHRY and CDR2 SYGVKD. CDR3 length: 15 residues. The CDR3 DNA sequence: TGTGCGCTAACTGGGAACAGTCTACGAGGGACTGAAGCTTTCTTT. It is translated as CALTGNSLRGTEAFF.

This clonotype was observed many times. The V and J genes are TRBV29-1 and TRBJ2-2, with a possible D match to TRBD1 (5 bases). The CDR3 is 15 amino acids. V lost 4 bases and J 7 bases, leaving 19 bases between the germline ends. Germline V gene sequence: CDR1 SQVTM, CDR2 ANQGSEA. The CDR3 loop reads CSVGGLGRRIGELFF. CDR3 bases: TGCAGCGTTGGTGGGTTGGGGCGCAGGATCGGGGAGCTGTTTTTT.

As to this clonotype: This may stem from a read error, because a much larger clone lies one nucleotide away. CDR3 protein: CSVEAGDRGYEQYF. The CDR3 nucleotides read TGCAGCGTTGAAGCGGGAGACAGGGGATACGAGCAGTACTTC. The V and J genes are TRBV29-1 and TRBJ2-7; 8 bases map to TRBD1. Germline V gives CDR1 SQVTM, CDR2 ANQGSEA. The J segment lost 4 bases and the V segment lost 1 base, leaving 6 bases of the junction unmatched. This CDR3 has 14 amino acids.

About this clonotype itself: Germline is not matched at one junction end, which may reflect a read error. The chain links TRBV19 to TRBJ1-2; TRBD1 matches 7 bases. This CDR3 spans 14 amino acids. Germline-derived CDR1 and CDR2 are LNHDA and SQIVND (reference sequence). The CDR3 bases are TGTGCCGGTAGTCTGATAGACAGGGCCGCTGGCTACACCTTC. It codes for CAGSLIDRAAGYTF.